These 19 T cell receptor beta chains were sequenced from one sample in a study of blood T cell repertoires in COVID-19. Repertoires were generated with immunoSEQ multiplex PCR, while TCRdb's copy carries only in-frame clones and drops some. The sample shows about 290,000 clones, nearly 90% of them seen only once. Input material: peripheral blood. These receptors all come from a woman in her twenties or thirties with COVID-19, enrolled during active disease.

The J gene is TRBJ1-5, the V gene TRBV5-6; D ambiguous. There are 13 residues in the CDR3. V was clipped by 0 bases and J by 5 bases, with 6 bases between them. Germline CDR1 SGHDT, CDR2 YYEEEE. Written as DNA, the CDR3 is TGTGCCAGCAGCTTGGATCGGTATCAGCCCCAGCATTTT. Its protein is CASSLDRYQPQHF.

The chain employs TRBV27 and TRBJ2-2; 7 bases are a match to TRBD2. Germline V lookup: CDR1 MNHEY, CDR2 SMNVEV (reference sequence). This CDR3 contains 18 residues. After removal of 0 bases from V and 5 bases from J, the junction contained 12 bases not matched to a gene. In DNA form, the CDR3 reads TGTGCCAGCAGTTTATCCGACCTCGGGGGGATCAGAACCGGGGAGCTGTTTTTT. As protein: CASSLSDLGGIRTGELFF.

V gene TRBV5-1 combines with J gene TRBJ2-7, with 8 bases matching TRBD1. The V and J ends lost 3 bases and 3 bases, in that order; junction bases with no gene match: 8. Germline lookup yields CDR1 SGHRS and CDR2 YFSETQ. CDR3 length equals 15 residues. CDR3 region: CASSSTGTGFYEQYF. CDR3 sequence (DNA): TGCGCCAGCAGCTCGACCGGGACAGGATTCTACGAGCAGTACTTC.

The rearrangement uses TRBV27 and TRBJ2-2; 7 bases are a match to TRBD1. Germline loops: CDR1 MNHEY, CDR2 SMNVEV (reference sequence). The CDR3 has 15 amino acids. V shed 4 bases, J shed 3 bases, and the junction held 5 bases outside the gene matches. CDR3 coding DNA: TGTGCCAGCAGTTCAGACAGGGCTTACACCGGGGAGCTGTTTTTT. Its protein is CASSSDRAYTGELFF.

V gene TRBV2 combines with J gene TRBJ1-3, with TRBD1 matching 9 bases. Unmatched junction bases numbered 15, after V lost 6 bases and J lost 3 bases. The V gene's germline CDR1 is SNHLY and CDR2 FYNNEI. The CDR3 loop spans 18 amino acids. The CDR3 DNA follows: TGTGCCAGCAGCCCTAATTTGGGGACAGGGCGGCGTGGAAACACCATATATTTT. Protein: CASSPNLGTGRRGNTIYF.

The J gene is TRBJ1-1, the V gene TRBV28; TRBD1 matches at 11 bases. CDR1 MDHEN and CDR2 SYDVKM come from the germline V gene. This CDR3 is built from 16 residues. V gave up 6 bases and J gave up 3 bases; unmatched junction bases: 9. The DNA of the CDR3 is TGTGCCAGCAGCTCTTGGGGACAGGGGGAGGACACTGAAGCTTTCTTT. It yields the protein CASSSWGQGEDTEAFF.

The chain employs TRBV3-1 (or the pseudogene TRBV3-2) and TRBJ1-1; no clear D. V was cut by 4 bases and J by 0 bases, with 15 bases left in between. CDR1 is LGHDT, CDR2 YNNKEL, per germline (reference sequence). This CDR3 has 16 amino acids. The CDR3 region has the DNA TGTGCCAGCAGCCGGGCCATGGGAGAAATGAACACTGAAGCTTTCTTT. Its protein is CASSRAMGEMNTEAFF.

The chain is built from TRBV7-8 and TRBJ1-5; TRBD1 aligns across 11 bases. The CDR3 loop spans 18 amino acids. Looked up from germline, CDR1 is SGHVS and CDR2 is FQNEAQ. V dropped 5 bases and J dropped 1; count of bases not matched to a gene: 10. The CDR3 nucleotides are TGTGCCAGCAGCCGATTTACCGGGACAGGGGGAAGCAATCAGCCCCAGCATTTT. Protein sequence: CASSRFTGTGGSNQPQHF.

The chain uses TRBV5-1 and TRBJ2-1; 9 positions match TRBD2. Germline values: CDR1 SGHRS, CDR2 YFSETQ. The V gene end was trimmed by 2 bases and the J gene end by 4 bases; junction bases not matched to a gene: 10. This CDR3 is 17 amino acids long. The CDR3 region is CASSFFLAGVLYNEQFF. The CDR3 bases are TGCGCCAGCAGCTTCTTCTTAGCGGGGGTCCTATACAATGAGCAGTTCTTC.

This rearrangement joins TRBV10-2 to TRBJ2-2; 12 bases are shared with TRBD2. The CDR3 loop spans 15 amino acids. From germline, CDR1 is WSHSY and CDR2 SAAADI. V gave up 6 bases and J gave up 5 bases; unmatched junction bases: 4. Here the CDR3 reads CASRPSGGGTGELFF. The DNA of the CDR3 is TGCGCCAGCAGACCTAGCGGGGGGGGTACCGGGGAGCTGTTTTTT.

This chain joins TRBV6-1 and TRBJ1-1; no firm D call. The length of the CDR3 is 14 residues. From germline, CDR1 is MNHNS and CDR2 SASEGT. The germline V and J ends were trimmed by 2 bases and 2 bases, with 9 bases remaining between them. The CDR3: CASSEWLVNTEAFF. CDR3 in DNA: TGTGCCAGCAGTGAATGGCTGGTTAACACTGAAGCTTTCTTT.

J is TRBJ2-7 and V is TRBV4-1; 12 nucleotides line up with TRBD2. Germline assignment: CDR1 MGHRA and CDR2 YSYEKL. CDR3 length: 15 residues. Unmatched junction bases numbered 0, after V lost 3 bases and J lost 0 bases. The CDR3 loop is CASSQTSGSSYEQYF. CDR3 DNA: TGCGCCAGCAGCCAGACTAGCGGGAGCTCCTACGAGCAGTACTTC.

As DNA, the CDR3 is TGCGCCAGCAGCCCCCATAGCGGGGAGGGCAATGAGCAGTTCTTC. This sequence encodes CASSPHSGEGNEQFF. This chain joins TRBV5-1 and TRBJ2-1; 8 bases are a match to TRBD2. The CDR3 runs to 15 residues. In germline, CDR1 is SGHRS, CDR2 YFSETQ. V shed 4 bases, J shed 6 bases, and the junction held 9 bases outside the gene matches.

This chain links TRBV2 with TRBJ1-4; D not certain. Germline assignment: CDR1 SNHLY and CDR2 FYNNEI. This CDR3 has 11 residues. V dropped 4 bases and J dropped 7 bases, with 4 bases sitting between them. The CDR3 nucleotides are TGTGCCAGCAGTGTAGTTGAAAAACTGTTTTTT. It codes for CASSVVEKLFF.

The chain uses TRBV3-1 (or the pseudogene TRBV3-2) and TRBJ2-3; 9 bases are a match to TRBD2. The germline V gene encodes CDR1 LGHDT and CDR2 YNNKEL (reference sequence). Trimming cost V 2 bases and J 2 bases; bases outside gene matches: 5. This CDR3 is 16 amino acids long. In nucleotides, the CDR3 is TGTGCCAGCAGCCAACCTGGGACTAGCCCCACAGATACGCAGTATTTT. It translates to CASSQPGTSPTDTQYF.

This chain uses TRBV25-1 with TRBJ1-4, with D possibly being TRBD1 (5 bases). V lost 2 bases, J lost 5 bases, and 6 bases lay in between. CDR3 length: 13 residues. CDR1 is MGHDK and CDR2 is SYGVNS in the germline V gene. The DNA for the CDR3 is TGTGCCAGCAGTGAACAGGGAAATGAAAAACTGTTTTTT. This gives the protein CASSEQGNEKLFF.

The chain combines TRBV19 with TRBJ1-2; D ambiguous. The CDR3 totals 13 residues. Trimming took off 2 bases at V and 0 bases at J, with 4 bases between the two ends. The germline V gene has CDR1 LNHDA and CDR2 SQIVND (reference sequence). CDR3: CASSISANYGYTF. The CDR3 nucleotides are TGTGCCAGTAGTATATCGGCTAACTATGGCTACACCTTC. The variable domain in full, completed from reference TRBV19 and TRBJ1-2, reads DGGITQSPKYLFRKEGQNVTLSCEQNLNHDAMYWYRQDPGQGLRLIYYSQIVNDFQKGDIAEGYSVSREKKESFPLTVTSAQKNPTAFYLCASSISANYGYTFGSGTRLTVV.

The chain uses TRBV7-8 and TRBJ1-3, with 7 bases fitting TRBD1. CDR3 length: 15 amino acids. J was trimmed by 4 bases and V by 2 bases; bases with no gene match: 5. CDR1 and CDR2 from the germline V gene are SGHVS and FQNEAQ. This chain's CDR3 is CASSLSTGRGNTIYF. In DNA, the CDR3 is TGTGCCAGCAGCTTATCGACAGGGCGCGGAAACACCATATATTTT.

The chain is built from TRBV5-4 and TRBJ2-7, with TRBD1 matching 8 bases. J lost 3 bases, V lost 5 bases, and 10 bases had no gene match. The CDR3 consists of 15 residues. Per germline, CDR1 SGHNT and CDR2 YYREEE (reference sequence). This CDR3 reads CASRFTGGVGYEQYF. CDR3 nucleotides: TGTGCCAGCAGATTTACAGGGGGAGTAGGCTACGAGCAGTACTTC.